This T cell receptor beta chain is drawn from a study of blood T cell repertoires in COVID-19. Study-wide background: COVID-19 samples, acute and convalescent, were from the United States, Italy and Spain. From T cells, B-cell-depleted T cells, or PBMCs came the material, which was cDNA or gDNA.

Concerning this clone: The same CDR3 also results from other DNA sequences found in this sample.

Original handling: Amplifying reference gene primers gave estimates of nucleated cell counts. Using immunoSEQ multiplex PCR, the repertoire was profiled, and TCRdb retains in-frame clones only, with some absent. The DNA was the basis for D and trimming; V, J and clone size are from that table. There are approximately 220,000 clones in the sample; roughly four fifths occur only once, and 4.7% lies in the top ten. The CDR3 length is 11 residues. J gave up 9 bases and V 6 bases, and 4 bases lay outside the gene matches. The V gene is TRBV12-3 or TRBV12-4, the J gene TRBJ2-5, with 7 bases lining up with TRBD2. Sequenced input: peripheral blood. This sequence was found in a woman between 65 and 79 years old with acute or convalescent COVID-19. The CDR3 nucleotides are TGTGCCAGCAGCGGACGGGGGGCCCAGTACTTC. Its protein product is CASSGRGAQYF.